This TCR beta chain originates from a study of T cells in Graves' hyperthyroidism and ophthalmopathy. This clonotype was picked up many times. Amplification yielded TCR beta CDR3 regions, with RNA transcripts as the source. First-round RT-PCR targeting the TCR CDR3 was performed with the HTBI primer set. TCRdb ran MiXCR on the multiplex PCR reads and lists one entry per CDR3 protein. The repertoire holds 330,000 or so distinct CDR3 sequences, with roughly 18% as singletons. Enrolled ophthalmopathy patients presented with a Clinical Activity Score of at least 3, a NOSPECS grade of at least 4, and disease duration under 3 months. Extraction of PBMCs used around 9.6 ml of fresh peripheral blood. The sequencing input was blood. The receptor was isolated from a middle-aged woman with Graves' ophthalmopathy.

This CDR3 is CASGPALNYGYTF. The CDR3 DNA follows: TGTGCCAGTGGGCCTGCACTTAACTATGGCTACACCTTC. The rearrangement joins TRBV6-5 to TRBJ1-2; D ambiguous. From germline, CDR1 is MNHEY and CDR2 SVGAGI. This CDR3 comprises 13 residues. V lost 9 bases to trimming and J lost 1 base, with 12 bases between them.